Shown below are 8 T cell receptor beta chains from a single sample sequenced in a study of blood T cell repertoires in COVID-19. The table came from immunoSEQ multiplex PCR; TCRdb's copy has only in-frame clones and leaves some out. The table shows 45,000 to 55,000 clones, with just over 85% occurring only once. The sample consisted of peripheral blood. These receptors came from an older man with active COVID-19.

The rearrangement joins TRBV7-2 to TRBJ1-2, with a weak D call TRBD1 (6 bases). Trimming shortened V by 2 bases and J by 4 bases, and 14 bases separated the two germline ends. The CDR3 length is 15 residues. Germline V gene data show CDR1 as SGHTA and CDR2 as FQGNSA. Here the CDR3 DNA reads TGTGCCAGCAGCTTAAGGCAGGGGCAGGGCTATGGCTACACCTTC. Protein sequence: CASSLRQGQGYGYTF.

A few counts support this clone. One end of the junction fails to match germline, which may point to a read error. The chain has TRBV6-2 or TRBV6-3 and TRBJ1-1; no clear D. The CDR3 runs to 11 residues. Looked up from germline, CDR1 is MNHEY and CDR2 is SVGEGT. The CDR3: CASSFQTRLRF. The CDR3, as DNA: TGTGCCAGCAGTTTTCAGACTCGACTCCGCTTT.

The chain joins TRBV19 to TRBJ2-2; 9 nucleotides align to TRBD1. The J segment lost 7 bases and the V segment lost 3 bases, leaving 9 bases of the junction unmatched. This CDR3 is built from 16 residues. Per germline, CDR1 LNHDA and CDR2 SQIVND (reference sequence). The CDR3, as DNA: TGTGCCAGTAGTATGATAGGGACAGGGACGGGCGGGGAGCTGTTTTTT. Protein: CASSMIGTGTGGELFF.

The chain joins TRBV4-2 to TRBJ1-3; D remains unclear. Trimming left V 0 bases short and J 2 bases short, with 11 bases between. Germline V gene lookup returns CDR1 LGHNA and CDR2 YNFKEQ. The CDR3 has 16 amino acids. The DNA for the CDR3 is TGTGCCAGCAGCCAAGAAGGCCCGAGCGCTGGAAACACCATATATTTT. Translating it yields CASSQEGPSAGNTIYF.

The chain is built from TRBV29-1 and TRBJ1-5, with 9 bases identical to TRBD1. The CDR3 contains 15 residues. Germline V gene lookup returns CDR1 SQVTM and CDR2 ANQGSEA. Unmatched junction bases numbered 8, after V lost 4 bases and J lost 4 bases. The CDR3 spells CSVGISGQGNQPQHF. The CDR3 DNA is TGCAGCGTTGGGATCTCGGGACAGGGAAATCAGCCCCAGCATTTT.

This chain joins TRBV18 and TRBJ1-2; 9 bases map to TRBD1. This CDR3 contains 18 residues. The germline CDR1 and CDR2 sequences are KGHSH and LQKENI. V lost 3 bases, J lost 4 bases, and 15 bases stayed unmatched. CDR3 in amino acids: CASSPLKAPTGGVYGYTF. CDR3 bases: TGTGCCAGCTCACCCCTAAAGGCCCCGACAGGGGGGGTCTATGGCTACACCTTC.

The V gene is TRBV9, the J gene TRBJ1-2; D not resolved. The CDR3 is 14 residues long. Trimming removed 0 bases at V and 4 bases at J, with 10 bases between. CDR1 is SGDLS, CDR2 YYNGEE, per germline. The DNA for the CDR3 is TGTGCCAGCAGCGTAGGGGCAGAGAGCTATGGCTACACCTTC. As protein: CASSVGAESYGYTF.

The CDR3 is CAWSAIGVEQYF. In DNA, the CDR3 is TGTGCCTGGAGTGCGATCGGGGTAGAGCAGTACTTC. The chain joins TRBV30 to TRBJ2-7, with D possibly TRBD2 on 5 matching bases. This CDR3 spans 12 amino acids. The germline gives CDR1 GTSNPN, CDR2 SVGIG (reference sequence). The V end lost 1 base, the J end lost 7 bases, and 11 bases lay between the germline ends.